A single sample is the source of the 15 T cell receptor beta chains below, sequenced in a study of OX40 agonist ivuxolimab in advanced cancers. This table comes from immunoSEQ multiplex PCR, and its TCRdb copy is limited to in-frame clones, with some not included. The profile covers 80,000 to 95,000 clones, with around 92% appearing a single time and 0.5% to 0.65% taken by the ten largest. Here the sequenced sample was CD4+ or CD8+ T cells sorted from blood, taken in a trial of the OX40 agonist ivuxolimab. These receptor sequences come from an adult with an advanced solid tumor such as melanoma, head and neck, liver or kidney cancer.

The V call is TRBV5-4, the J call TRBJ2-7; D uncertain. V lost 1 base to trimming and J lost 3 bases, with 5 bases between them. This CDR3 comprises 12 residues. CDR1 is SGHNT and CDR2 is YYREEE in the germline V gene (reference sequence). The CDR3 nucleotides are TGTGCCAGCAGCTTGACGGACTACGAGCAGTACTTC. This codes for CASSLTDYEQYF. The whole variable domain, filled in from reference TRBV5-4 and TRBJ2-7, reads ETGVTQSPTHLIKTRGQQVTLRCSSQSGHNTVSWYQQALGQGPQFIFQYYREEENGRGNFPPRFSGLQFPNYSSELNVNALELDDSALYLCASSLTDYEQYFGPGTRLTVT.

The chain uses TRBV10-3 and TRBJ1-3; 10 bases match TRBD1. Germline trimming cut 0 bases from V and 0 bases from J; bases unmatched to any gene: 2. CDR3 length: 17 residues. CDR1 is ENHRY and CDR2 is SYGVKD in the germline V gene. The CDR3 coding sequence is TGTGCCATCAGTGAGTCGCGGGACAGGGGCTCTGGAAACACCATATATTTT. Translated: CAISESRDRGSGNTIYF.

This clone was seen a few times. The chain uses TRBV6-1 and TRBJ2-7; D is unclear. The germline V and J ends were trimmed by 7 bases and 9 bases, with 19 bases remaining between them. The CDR3 contains 13 residues. Germline-derived CDR1 and CDR2 are MNHNS and SASEGT. The CDR3 spells CASISGPDMRQYF. CDR3 nucleotides: TGTGCCAGCATTTCTGGGCCAGACATGAGGCAGTACTTC.

The chain has TRBV6-1 and TRBJ2-1; 13 bases fit TRBD2. Germline loops: CDR1 MNHNS, CDR2 SASEGT. CDR3 length: 16 residues. The trim removed 4 bases at V and 5 bases at J, leaving 5 bases unmatched. CDR3 nucleotides: TGTGCCAGCAGTGGACTAGCGGGGGGCGTAAACAATGAGCAGTTCTTC. Translation: CASSGLAGGVNNEQFF.

CDR3 nucleotides: TGTGCCAGCAGCCTCGGACGGGCTCAATACGAGCAGTACTTC. Its protein is CASSLGRAQYEQYF. V gene TRBV5-4 combines with J gene TRBJ2-5; D gene uncertain. The end of the DNA aligns better with TRBJ2-7, so the J call may be wrong. CDR1 and CDR2 (germline): SGHNT, YYREEE (reference sequence). The CDR3 has 14 residues.

V usage is TRBV19 and J usage is TRBJ2-7; 8 bases are shared with TRBD2. V lost 5 bases, J lost 4 bases, and 7 bases stayed unmatched. The germline V gene has CDR1 LNHDA and CDR2 SQIVND (reference sequence). The CDR3 extends over 14 amino acids. Written as DNA, the CDR3 is TGTGCCAGTAGTCCGCATAGCGGGGAGTACGAGCAGTACTTC. Protein: CASSPHSGEYEQYF.

The rearrangement joins TRBV27 to TRBJ2-7; the match to TRBD2 covers 9 bases. CDR1 and CDR2 from the germline V gene are MNHEY and SMNVEV (reference sequence). V shed 3 bases, J shed 1 base, and the junction held 1 base outside the gene matches. This CDR3 is 14 amino acids long. CDR3 nucleotides: TGTGCCAGCAGTTTGCGGGAGGGTTCCTACGAGCAGTACTTC. Its translation is CASSLREGSYEQYF.

The rearrangement uses TRBV11-3 and TRBJ2-7; D gene ambiguous. The CDR3 totals 14 residues. With 5 bases removed from V and 0 bases from J, the gap between germline ends came to 11 bases. CDR1 and CDR2 (germline): SGHNT, YENEEA. The chain's CDR3 is CASSLQVSSYEQYF. The DNA for the CDR3 is TGTGCCAGCAGCCTCCAGGTGTCCTCCTACGAGCAGTACTTC.

This chain joins TRBV25-1 and TRBJ1-1, with a weak D call TRBD1 (6 bases). The CDR3 runs to 15 residues. Germline V lookup: CDR1 MGHDK, CDR2 SYGVNS. Deletions cut 8 bases from V and 3 bases from J, with 19 bases between. CDR3 residues: CASLRSGEGDTEAFF. In nucleotides, the CDR3 is TGTGCCAGCCTACGTTCAGGGGAAGGGGACACTGAAGCTTTCTTT.

The gene calls are TRBV5-5 and TRBJ2-7; D unresolved. Looked up from germline, CDR1 is SGHKS and CDR2 is YYEKEE (reference sequence). Trimming left V 5 bases short and J 0 bases short, with 6 bases between. The CDR3 is made up of 12 amino acids. In DNA form, the CDR3 reads TGTGCCAGCAGATCAGTCTCCTACGAGCAGTACTTC. Translation: CASRSVSYEQYF.

This rearrangement joins TRBV11-2 to TRBJ1-6; no definite D call. Per the germline V gene, CDR1 is SGHAT and CDR2 is FQNNGV. Trimming pared 0 bases from V and 0 bases from J, leaving 12 bases between. The CDR3 covers 18 residues. The CDR3 DNA sequence: TGTGCCAGCAGCTTAGAGTTTATAGGCAGCTCCTATAATTCACCCCTCCACTTT. This encodes CASSLEFIGSSYNSPLHF.

J is TRBJ2-5 and V is TRBV29-1; tentatively, D is TRBD2 (5 bases). Trimming took off 8 bases at V and 2 bases at J, with 12 bases between the two ends. This CDR3 has 12 residues. Germline loops: CDR1 SQVTM, CDR2 ANQGSEA. The CDR3, as DNA: TGCAGCTTCGGACTGATACAAGAGACCCAGTACTTC. Translation: CSFGLIQETQYF.

This chain links TRBV7-9 with TRBJ2-3; D unclear. The CDR3 is 15 residues long. Trimming left V 2 bases short and J 0 bases short, with 9 bases between. Germline V gene lookup returns CDR1 SEHNR and CDR2 FQNEAQ (reference sequence). CDR3 DNA: TGTGCCAGCAGCTTAAAGTCTCCCAGCACAGATACGCAGTATTTT. This encodes CASSLKSPSTDTQYF.

The chain links TRBV14 to TRBJ2-2; D gene ambiguous. Germline loops: CDR1 SGHDN, CDR2 FVKESK. V lost 4 bases, J lost 0 bases, and 6 bases lay in between. This CDR3 region has 14 residues. CDR3 in amino acids: CASSRQANTGELFF. The DNA for the CDR3 is TGTGCCAGCAGCCGCCAGGCGAACACCGGGGAGCTGTTTTTT.

The gene calls are TRBV7-9 and TRBJ2-7; TRBD1 aligns across 9 bases. CDR1 SEHNR and CDR2 FQNEAQ come from the germline V gene (reference sequence). Trimming cost V 5 bases and J 1 base; bases outside gene matches: 6. The CDR3 spans 15 residues. The CDR3 loop is CASSQSGTGSYEQYF. For the CDR3, the DNA is TGTGCCAGCAGCCAGTCCGGGACAGGGTCCTACGAGCAGTACTTC.